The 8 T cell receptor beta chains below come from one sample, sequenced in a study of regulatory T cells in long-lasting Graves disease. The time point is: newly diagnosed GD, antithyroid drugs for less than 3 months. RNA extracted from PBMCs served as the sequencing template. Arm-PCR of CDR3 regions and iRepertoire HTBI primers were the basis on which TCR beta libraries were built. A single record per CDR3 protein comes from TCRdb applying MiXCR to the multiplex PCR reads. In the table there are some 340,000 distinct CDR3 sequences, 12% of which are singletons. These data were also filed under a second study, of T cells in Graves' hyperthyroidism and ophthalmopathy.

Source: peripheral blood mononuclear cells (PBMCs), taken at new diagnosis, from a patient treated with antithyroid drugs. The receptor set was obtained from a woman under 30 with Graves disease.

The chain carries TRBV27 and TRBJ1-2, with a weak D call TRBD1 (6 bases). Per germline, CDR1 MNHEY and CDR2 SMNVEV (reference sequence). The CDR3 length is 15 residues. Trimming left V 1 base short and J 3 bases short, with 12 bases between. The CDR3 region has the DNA TGTGCCAGCAGTTTATACGGCACAGGGTACTATGGCTACACCTTC. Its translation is CASSLYGTGYYGYTF.

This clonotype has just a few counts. CDR3 residues: CASSEEGDVDTQYF. For the CDR3, the DNA is TGTGCCAGCAGTGAAGAAGGGGATGTCGATACGCAGTATTTT. The chain couples TRBV6-1 to TRBJ2-3; possibly TRBD1 for D (5 bases). The length of the CDR3 is 14 residues. The germline V gene has CDR1 MNHNS and CDR2 SASEGT. Trimming took off 1 base at V and 6 bases at J, with 11 bases between the two ends.

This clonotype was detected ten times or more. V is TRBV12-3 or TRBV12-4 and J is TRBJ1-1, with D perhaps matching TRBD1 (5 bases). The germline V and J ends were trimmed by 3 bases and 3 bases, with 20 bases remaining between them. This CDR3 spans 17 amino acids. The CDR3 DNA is TGTGCCAGCAGTTTGACGGGGTGGGCAGGGCCCGACACTGAAGCTTTCTTT. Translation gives CASSLTGWAGPDTEAFF.

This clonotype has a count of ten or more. CDR3 sequence: CASSFASGGARVADTQYF. The CDR3 DNA reads as TGTGCCAGCAGTTTCGCTAGCGGGGGGGCCCGGGTCGCAGATACGCAGTATTTT. The J gene is TRBJ2-3, the V gene TRBV28, with 12 nucleotides matching TRBD2. V lost 3 bases, J lost 4 bases, and 11 bases stayed unmatched. CDR1 is MDHEN, CDR2 SYDVKM, per germline. This CDR3 has 18 residues.

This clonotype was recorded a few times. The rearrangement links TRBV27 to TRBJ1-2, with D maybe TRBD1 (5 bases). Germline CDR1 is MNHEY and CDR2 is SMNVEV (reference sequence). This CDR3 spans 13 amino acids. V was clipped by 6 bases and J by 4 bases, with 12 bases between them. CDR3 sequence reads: CASSMGGSYGYTF. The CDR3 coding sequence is TGTGCCAGCAGCATGGGGGGTTCCTATGGCTACACCTTC.

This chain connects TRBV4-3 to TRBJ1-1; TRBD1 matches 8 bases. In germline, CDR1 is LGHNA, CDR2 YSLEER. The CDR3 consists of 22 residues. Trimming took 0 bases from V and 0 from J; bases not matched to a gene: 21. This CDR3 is CASSQDQPRRRTGRAVNTEAFF. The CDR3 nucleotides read TGCGCCAGCAGCCAAGATCAACCGCGGCGTAGGACAGGGAGGGCCGTGAACACTGAAGCTTTCTTT.

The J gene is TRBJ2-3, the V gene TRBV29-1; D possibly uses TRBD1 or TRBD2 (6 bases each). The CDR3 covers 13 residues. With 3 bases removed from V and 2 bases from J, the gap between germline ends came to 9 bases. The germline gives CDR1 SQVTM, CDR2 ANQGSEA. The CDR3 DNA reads TGCAGCGTTGATGGGGGGCTCACAGATACGCAGTATTTT. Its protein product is CSVDGGLTDTQYF.

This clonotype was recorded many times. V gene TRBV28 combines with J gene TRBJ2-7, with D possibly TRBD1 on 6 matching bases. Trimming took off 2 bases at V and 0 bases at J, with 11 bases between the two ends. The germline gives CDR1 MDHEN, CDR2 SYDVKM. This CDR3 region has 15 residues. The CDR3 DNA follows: TGTGCCAGCAGTTTAACCGGGACACCCTCCTACGAGCAGTACTTC. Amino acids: CASSLTGTPSYEQYF.